The 2 T cell receptor beta chains presented below share a single source sample, sequenced in a study of blood T cell repertoires in COVID-19. Libraries were prepared by immunoSEQ multiplex PCR; TCRdb keeps only in-frame clonotypes and omits some of them. The sample has some 240,000 clones; 70% to 90% are singletons. The source material was peripheral blood. Receptor source: a woman aged 70-85 years with COVID-19, enrolled during active disease.

The chain has TRBV5-1 and TRBJ2-5, with D perhaps matching TRBD1 (6 bases). Trimming took 2 bases from V and 1 from J, leaving 9 bases between them. This CDR3 is 14 amino acids long. Germline loops: CDR1 SGHRS, CDR2 YFSETQ. The CDR3 DNA is TGCGCCAGCAGCTTAAAACAGGGCCAAGAGACCCAGTACTTC. It yields the protein CASSLKQGQETQYF.

The CDR3 sequence: CASRPTQVNYGYTF. The CDR3 DNA reads TGTGCCAGCAGACCAACACAGGTGAACTATGGCTACACCTTC. The V and J genes are TRBV7-2 and TRBJ1-2; possible D gene TRBD1, 5 bases. Between the trimmed V and J ends, which lost 6 bases and 2 bases, there was a span of 13 bases. Germline CDR1 reads SGHTA; CDR2 reads FQGNSA. The CDR3 is 14 residues long.